Listed below are T cell receptor beta chains from one sample, sequenced in a study of T-cell reconstitution after alpha-beta-depleted transplantation in children. MiXCR, applied by TCRdb to the PCR reads, yields one record per CDR3 protein. The sample consists of about 540,000 distinct CDR3 sequences, about a sixth of them appearing once. The sample was PBMCs from the stem cell graft donor, taken from the stem cell graft. These receptors came from a human donor who donated a stem cell graft to a child with acute lymphoblastic leukemia. The conserved cysteine and the conserved F or W are not part of the CDR3 here.

J,V,CDR3
TRBJ2-7,TRBV5-4,ASSFGAGWNEQY
TRBJ2-7,TRBV20-1,SARELGTYEQY
TRBJ2-1,TRBV13,ASSFDRQSSYNEQF
TRBJ1-5,TRBV6-5,ASSWIRGASQPQH
TRBJ2-2,TRBV27,ASSNPLPGLASTGELF
TRBJ1-5,TRBV5-4,ASSPGTGRNQPQH
TRBJ2-1,TRBV19,ASNPSGSNNEQF
TRBJ2-7,TRBV12-3/TRBV12-4,ASSFGGARIEQY
TRBJ2-7,TRBV4-2,ASSHRAKTTYEQY
TRBJ2-6,TRBV5-1,ASNAGANVLT
TRBJ2-1,TRBV5-1,ASSLVGRNNEQF
TRBJ2-1,TRBV4-1,ASSPSGVLLYNEQF
TRBJ1-1,TRBV27,ASSLHRGNTEAF
TRBJ1-2,TRBV12-3/TRBV12-4,ASSGMHYGYT
TRBJ2-5,TRBV11-2,ASSSRLYQETQY
TRBJ2-1,TRBV16,ASSQFSWRSYNEQF
TRBJ2-1,TRBV5-1,ATKVRKGAYNEQF
TRBJ1-4,TRBV18,ASSSPGSGGPGLF
TRBJ2-7,TRBV9,ASSVGRSSSYEQY
TRBJ1-2,TRBV6-2/TRBV6-3,ASGPGYGYT
TRBJ1-1,TRBV5-6,ASSLVGFGGDTEAF
TRBJ2-1,TRBV5-1,ASSFDGYNEQF
TRBJ2-5,TRBV5-1,ASRPTAGARETQY
TRBJ2-1,TRBV20-1,SARQTGTGMDNEQF
TRBJ2-5,TRBV12-3/TRBV12-4,ASSPLSQTQY
TRBJ2-7,TRBV7-2,ASSLRTGYYDYEQY
TRBJ2-4,TRBV6-2/TRBV6-3,ASSGDLAVIAKNIQY
TRBJ2-7,TRBV3-1,ASSPGQGAGEQY
TRBJ2-3,TRBV7-9,ASSSRTSADTQY
TRBJ2-7,TRBV5-1,ASSHEGPYEQY
TRBJ2-7,TRBV29-1,SVLRGGRVNEQY
TRBJ2-1,TRBV12-3/TRBV12-4,ASSRPSERTSNEQF
TRBJ2-1,TRBV25-1,ASSEPGQAYNEQF
TRBJ2-7,TRBV5-1,ASSLSGTGGSEQY
TRBJ2-7,TRBV12-5,ASGSWDSLYEQY
TRBJ1-2,TRBV5-4,ASSTRTATMNGYT
TRBJ1-1,TRBV12-3/TRBV12-4,ASSLYRGAEAF
TRBJ2-3,TRBV6-2/TRBV6-3,ASSYSVDTQY
TRBJ2-2,TRBV21-1,ASSKGPDRTGELF
TRBJ2-3,TRBV7-6,ASSSQGSGTQY
TRBJ2-7,TRBV5-1,ASSLELVVTYEQY
TRBJ1-2,TRBV20-1,SAPRGGSYGYT
TRBJ2-3,TRBV12-3/TRBV12-4,ALARGSTDTQY
TRBJ2-7,TRBV7-2,ASSPQLAGEQY
TRBJ2-1,TRBV5-4,ASSFGRETYNEQF
TRBJ1-5,TRBV24-1,ATSDRGPQPQH